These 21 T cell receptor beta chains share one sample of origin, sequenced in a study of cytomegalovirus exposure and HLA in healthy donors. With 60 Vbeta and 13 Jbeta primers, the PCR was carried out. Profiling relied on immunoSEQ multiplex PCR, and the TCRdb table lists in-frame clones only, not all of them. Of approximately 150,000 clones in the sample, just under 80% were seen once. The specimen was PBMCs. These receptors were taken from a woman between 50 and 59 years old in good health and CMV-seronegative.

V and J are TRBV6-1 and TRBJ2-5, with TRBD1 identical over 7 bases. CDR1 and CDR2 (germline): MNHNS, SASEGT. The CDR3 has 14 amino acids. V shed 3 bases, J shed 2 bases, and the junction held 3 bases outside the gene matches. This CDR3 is CASSEGQPQETQYF. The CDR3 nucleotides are TGTGCCAGCAGTGAGGGACAGCCACAAGAGACCCAGTACTTC.

CDR3 sequence reads: CASSVEITGDQGYTF. CDR3 coding DNA: TGTGCCAGCAGCGTAGAGATTACAGGGGATCAGGGCTACACCTTC. V and J are TRBV9 and TRBJ1-2, with 7 bases matching TRBD1. This CDR3 has 15 residues. V gave up 0 bases and J gave up 8 bases; unmatched junction bases: 10. Looked up from germline, CDR1 is SGDLS and CDR2 is YYNGEE.

The CDR3 sequence: CASSKLGIHYNEQFF. The CDR3 region has the DNA TGTGCCAGCAGCAAACTCGGGATCCACTACAATGAGCAGTTCTTC. The rearrangement uses TRBV21-1 and TRBJ2-1; the tabulated D call, TRBD2, remains unverified against the DNA. TRBV21-1 is deemed a pseudogene. This CDR3 contains 15 residues.

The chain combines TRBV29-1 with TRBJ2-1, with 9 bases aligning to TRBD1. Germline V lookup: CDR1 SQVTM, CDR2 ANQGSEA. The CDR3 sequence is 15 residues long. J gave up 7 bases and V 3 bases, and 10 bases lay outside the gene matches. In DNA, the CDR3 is TGCAGCGTTGAGGGAGGGACAGGGCCTTTGAATGAGCAGTTCTTC. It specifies CSVEGGTGPLNEQFF.

CDR3 amino acids: CASIITWNTGELFF. CDR3 coding DNA: TGTGCCAGCATCATTACATGGAACACCGGGGAGCTGTTTTTT. The chain uses TRBV6-1 and TRBJ2-2; D not resolved. The V end lost 7 bases, the J end lost 1 base, and 10 bases lay between the germline ends. The length of the CDR3 is 14 residues. In germline, CDR1 is MNHNS, CDR2 SASEGT.

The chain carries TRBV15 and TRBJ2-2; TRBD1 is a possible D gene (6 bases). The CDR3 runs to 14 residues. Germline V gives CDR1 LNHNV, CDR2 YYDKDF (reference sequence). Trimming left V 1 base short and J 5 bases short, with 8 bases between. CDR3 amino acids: CATSRAQGTGELFF. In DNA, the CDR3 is TGTGCCACCAGCAGAGCCCAGGGGACCGGGGAGCTGTTTTTT.

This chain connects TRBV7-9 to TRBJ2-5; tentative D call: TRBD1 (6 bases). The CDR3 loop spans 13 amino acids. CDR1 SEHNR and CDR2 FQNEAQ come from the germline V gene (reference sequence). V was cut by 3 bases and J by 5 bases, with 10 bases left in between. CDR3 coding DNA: TGTGCCAGCAGCTTTGGTCAGGGGGAGACCCAGTACTTC. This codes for CASSFGQGETQYF.

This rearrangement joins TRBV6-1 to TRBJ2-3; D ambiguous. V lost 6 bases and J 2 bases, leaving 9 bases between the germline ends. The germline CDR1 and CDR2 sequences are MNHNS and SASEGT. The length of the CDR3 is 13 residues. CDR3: CASRMRSTDTQYF. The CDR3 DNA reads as TGTGCCAGCAGAATGAGATCCACAGATACGCAGTATTTT.

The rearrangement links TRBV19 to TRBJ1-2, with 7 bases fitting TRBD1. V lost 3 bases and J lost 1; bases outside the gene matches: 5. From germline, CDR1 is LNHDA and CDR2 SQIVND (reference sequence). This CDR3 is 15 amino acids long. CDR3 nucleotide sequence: TGTGCCAGTAGTATCACGGCAGGGGGTAACTATGGCTACACCTTC. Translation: CASSITAGGNYGYTF.

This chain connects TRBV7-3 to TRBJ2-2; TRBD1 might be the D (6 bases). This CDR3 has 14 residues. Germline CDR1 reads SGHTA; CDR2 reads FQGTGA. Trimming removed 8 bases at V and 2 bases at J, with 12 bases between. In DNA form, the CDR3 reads TGTGCCAGCGCAGCACAGGGAAACACCGGGGAGCTGTTTTTT. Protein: CASAAQGNTGELFF. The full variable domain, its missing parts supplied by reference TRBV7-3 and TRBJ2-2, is GAGVSQTPSNKVTEKGKYVELRCDPISGHTALYWYRQSLGQGPEFLIYFQGTGAADDSGLPNDRFFAVRPEGSVSTLKIQRTERGDSAVYLCASAAQGNTGELFFGEGSRLTVL.

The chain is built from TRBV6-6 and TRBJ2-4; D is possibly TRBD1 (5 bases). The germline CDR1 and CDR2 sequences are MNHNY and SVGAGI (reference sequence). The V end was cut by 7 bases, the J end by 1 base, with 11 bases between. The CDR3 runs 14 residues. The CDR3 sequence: CASNDSPAKNIQYF. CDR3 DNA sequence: TGTGCCAGCAACGACAGTCCGGCCAAAAACATTCAGTACTTC.

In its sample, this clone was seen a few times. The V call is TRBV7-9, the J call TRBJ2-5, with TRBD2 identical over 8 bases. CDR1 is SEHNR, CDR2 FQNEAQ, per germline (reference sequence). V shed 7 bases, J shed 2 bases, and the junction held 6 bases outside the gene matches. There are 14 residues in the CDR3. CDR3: CASIKSGSQETQYF. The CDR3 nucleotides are TGTGCCAGCATCAAAAGCGGGAGTCAAGAGACCCAGTACTTC.

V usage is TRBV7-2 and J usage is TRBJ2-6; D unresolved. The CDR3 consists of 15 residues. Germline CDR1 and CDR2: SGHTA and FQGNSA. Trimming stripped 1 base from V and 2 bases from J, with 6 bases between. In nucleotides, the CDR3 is TGTGCCAGCAGCTTAGGAGGTACTGGGGCCAACGTCCTGACTTTC. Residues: CASSLGGTGANVLTF.

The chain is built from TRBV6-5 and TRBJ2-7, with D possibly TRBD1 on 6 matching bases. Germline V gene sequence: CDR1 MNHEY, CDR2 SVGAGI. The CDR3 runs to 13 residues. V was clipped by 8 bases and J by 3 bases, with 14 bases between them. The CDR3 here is CASQMDSDYEQYF. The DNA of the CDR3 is TGTGCCAGCCAAATGGACAGCGACTACGAGCAGTACTTC.

DNA of the CDR3: TGTGCCAGCAGCCAAGGCCCAGGCGGGGGCACTGAAGCTTTCTTT. Amino acid sequence: CASSQGPGGGTEAFF. The rearrangement links TRBV4-2 to TRBJ1-1, with a possible D match to TRBD1 (5 bases). This CDR3 has 15 amino acids. Germline-derived CDR1 and CDR2 are LGHNA and YNFKEQ. The germline V and J ends were trimmed by 1 base and 4 bases, with 13 bases remaining between them.

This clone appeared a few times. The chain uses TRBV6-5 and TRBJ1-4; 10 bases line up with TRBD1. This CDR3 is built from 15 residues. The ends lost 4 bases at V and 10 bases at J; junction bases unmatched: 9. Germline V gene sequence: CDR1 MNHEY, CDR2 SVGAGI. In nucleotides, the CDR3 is TGTGCCAGCAGTTCACCCGGGACAGGGGAAAGAAAACTGTTTTTT. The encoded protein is CASSSPGTGERKLFF.

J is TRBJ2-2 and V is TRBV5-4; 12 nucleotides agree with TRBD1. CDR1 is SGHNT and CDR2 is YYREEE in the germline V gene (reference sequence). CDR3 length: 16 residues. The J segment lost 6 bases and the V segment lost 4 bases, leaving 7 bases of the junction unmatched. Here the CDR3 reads CASSIGTGGLPGELFF. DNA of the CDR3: TGTGCCAGCAGCATAGGGACAGGGGGCCTCCCCGGGGAGCTGTTTTTT.

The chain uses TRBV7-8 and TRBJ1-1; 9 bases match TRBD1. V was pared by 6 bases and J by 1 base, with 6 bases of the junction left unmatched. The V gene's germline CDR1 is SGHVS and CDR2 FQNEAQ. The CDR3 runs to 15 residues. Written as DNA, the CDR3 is TGTGCCAGCAGGGGTGGGACAGGGAAGAACACTGAAGCTTTCTTT. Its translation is CASRGGTGKNTEAFF.

The DNA for the CDR3 is TGTGCCAGCAGCTCCCAAGTGGGCCAGGACTTCACAGATACGCAGTATTTT. Amino acids: CASSSQVGQDFTDTQYF. This chain joins TRBV7-9 and TRBJ2-3; maybe TRBD2 (5 bases). The CDR3 loop spans 17 amino acids. V lost 4 bases and J lost 2, with 19 bases in between. In germline, CDR1 is SEHNR, CDR2 FQNEAQ (reference sequence).

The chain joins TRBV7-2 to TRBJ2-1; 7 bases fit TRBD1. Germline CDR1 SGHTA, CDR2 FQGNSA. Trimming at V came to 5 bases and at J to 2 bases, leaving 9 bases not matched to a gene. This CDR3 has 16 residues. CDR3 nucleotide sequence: TGTGCCAGCAGCAGCTCGACAGGGTTAACCTACAATGAGCAGTTCTTC. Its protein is CASSSSTGLTYNEQFF.

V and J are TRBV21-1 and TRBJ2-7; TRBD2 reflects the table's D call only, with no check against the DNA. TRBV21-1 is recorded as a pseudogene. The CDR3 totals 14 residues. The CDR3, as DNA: TGTGCCAGCAGCAAAAGGCTAGCGGGGTCTGAGCAGTACTTC. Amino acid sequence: CASSKRLAGSEQYF.